Each of the 20 T cell receptor beta chains below was sequenced from the same sample in a study of blood T cell repertoires in COVID-19. Produced via immunoSEQ multiplex PCR; TCRdb's table is partial and in-frame only. The sample shows about 62,000 clones, about nine tenths of them seen only once. The source material was peripheral blood. The receptors stem from a woman older than 75 with acute or convalescent COVID-19.

This clone has only a few counts. The chain combines TRBV5-4 with TRBJ1-2, with D unclear. The CDR3 consists of 16 residues. The V end lost 4 bases, the J end lost 4 bases, and 20 bases lay between the germline ends. Germline V gene data show CDR1 as SGHNT and CDR2 as YYREEE (reference sequence). The CDR3 reads CASSPGSDLTVYGYTF. For the CDR3, the DNA is TGTGCCAGCAGCCCGGGGAGTGACCTTACTGTCTATGGCTACACCTTC.

This clone was counted between two and nine times. The chain joins TRBV11-2 to TRBJ1-6; possible D gene TRBD1, 6 bases. V was cut by 4 bases and J by 7 bases, with 11 bases left in between. The CDR3 has 14 residues. The germline V gene encodes CDR1 SGHAT and CDR2 FQNNGV. The CDR3 DNA reads as TGTGCCAGCAGCTCTACAGGGTCGAATTCACCCCTCCACTTT. This encodes CASSSTGSNSPLHF. The full variable domain, with the rest looked up from reference TRBV11-2 and TRBJ1-6, is EAGVAQSPRYKIIEKRQSVAFWCNPISGHATLYWYQQILGQGPKLLIQFQNNGVVDDSQLPKDRFSAERLKGVDSTLKIQPAKLEDSAVYLCASSSTGSNSPLHFGNGTRLTVT.

The chain joins TRBV7-9 to TRBJ2-1, with 8 bases identical to TRBD2. The CDR3 runs 16 residues. The germline gives CDR1 SEHNR, CDR2 FQNEAQ (reference sequence). With 5 bases clipped from V and 7 bases from J, the junction kept 13 bases outside the gene matches. The CDR3 loop is CASSTIQLAGWNEQFF. The DNA of the CDR3 is TGTGCCAGCAGCACCATACAGCTAGCGGGCTGGAATGAGCAGTTCTTC.

The rearrangement joins TRBV6-4 to TRBJ2-3, with D possibly TRBD2 on 6 matching bases. This CDR3 region has 16 residues. Germline CDR1 is MRHNA and CDR2 is SNTAGT. The V gene lost 3 bases and the J gene lost 0 bases, with 13 bases spanning the gap. CDR3 DNA: TGTGCCAGCAGTGAAACTAGCCAAATAAGCACAGATACGCAGTATTTT. This sequence encodes CASSETSQISTDTQYF.

This chain uses TRBV5-8 with TRBJ1-6; TRBD1 agrees at 9 bases. V lost 3 bases to trimming and J lost 9 bases; unmatched junction nucleotides: 7. Germline CDR1 SGHTS, CDR2 YDEGEE. The CDR3 covers 15 residues. The CDR3 loop is CASSSTGTGSSPLHF. CDR3 DNA sequence: TGTGCCAGCAGCTCCACCGGGACAGGGAGTTCACCCCTCCACTTT.

The chain joins TRBV14 to TRBJ2-7, with TRBD1 matching over 9 bases. The V gene end was trimmed by 5 bases and the J gene end by 9 bases; junction bases not matched to a gene: 11. CDR1 SGHDN and CDR2 FVKESK come from the germline V gene. This CDR3 comprises 14 residues. The CDR3 sequence: CASSKDRGYGWQYF. Here the CDR3 DNA reads TGTGCCAGCAGCAAGGACAGGGGCTACGGTTGGCAGTACTTC.

The chain recombines TRBV7-2 with TRBJ2-3; D is perhaps TRBD1 (5 bases). The germline V gene has CDR1 SGHTA and CDR2 FQGNSA. The CDR3 has 15 residues. Trimming took off 1 base at V and 4 bases at J, with 12 bases between the two ends. The CDR3 DNA sequence: TGTGCCAGCAGCTTAGGAACCCAGGGCCCAGATACGCAGTATTTT. Translation: CASSLGTQGPDTQYF.

The genes are TRBV28 and TRBJ1-2; D unclear. V shed 8 bases and J shed 1 base, with 5 bases lying between them. CDR1 and CDR2 (germline): MDHEN, SYDVKM. This CDR3 spans 11 amino acids. CDR3 DNA sequence: TGTGCCAGCCTAGATAACTATGGCTACACCTTC. It encodes CASLDNYGYTF.

V is TRBV11-2 and J is TRBJ1-4, with 9 bases fitting TRBD1. The CDR3 loop spans 16 amino acids. V lost 5 bases, J lost 0 bases, and 4 bases stayed unmatched. From germline, CDR1 is SGHAT and CDR2 FQNNGV. DNA of the CDR3: TGTGCCAGCAGCCAACAGGGGGCTGCAACTAATGAAAAACTGTTTTTT. This translates into CASSQQGAATNEKLFF.

The V call is TRBV27, the J call TRBJ1-1; 8 positions agree with TRBD1. CDR3 length: 14 residues. V lost 4 bases, J lost 3 bases, and 4 bases stayed unmatched. Germline CDR1 MNHEY, CDR2 SMNVEV (reference sequence). As DNA, the CDR3 is TGTGCCAGCAGTTCCCAGGGGGCTGACACTGAAGCTTTCTTT. Translation gives CASSSQGADTEAFF.

This sequence joins TRBV7-2 and TRBJ1-5; D ambiguous. Trimming pared 5 bases from V and 4 bases from J, leaving 12 bases between. The CDR3 covers 14 residues. The germline V gene encodes CDR1 SGHTA and CDR2 FQGNSA. CDR3 region: CASSLNPGNQPQHF. The CDR3, as DNA: TGTGCCAGCAGCCTCAATCCCGGGAATCAGCCCCAGCATTTT.

This clone has just one count. The V and J genes are TRBV2 and TRBJ2-5; possible D gene TRBD1, 6 bases. Germline V gene data show CDR1 as SNHLY and CDR2 as FYNNEI. This CDR3 spans 12 amino acids. V lost 9 bases, J lost 5 bases, and 13 bases lay in between. The CDR3 sequence is CASTGFRETQYF. CDR3 coding DNA: TGTGCCAGTACAGGGTTCAGGGAGACCCAGTACTTC. The variable domain in full, with the rest retrieved from reference TRBV2 and TRBJ2-5, is EPEVTQTPSHQVTQMGQEVILRCVPISNHLYFYWYRQILGQKVEFLVSFYNNEISEKSEIFDDQFSVERPDGSNFTLKIRSTKLEDSAMYFCASTGFRETQYFGPGTRLLVL.

The CDR3 spells CASSPTGGSNNGYTF. Written as DNA, the CDR3 is TGTGCCAGCTCGCCTACAGGGGGCAGTAATAATGGCTACACCTTC. The chain carries TRBV18 and TRBJ1-2, with TRBD1 matching 9 bases. J gave up 6 bases and V 6 bases, and 11 bases lay outside the gene matches. There are 15 residues in the CDR3. Germline-derived CDR1 and CDR2 are KGHSH and LQKENI. Full variable domain (outside the CDR3, taken from reference TRBV18 and TRBJ1-2): NAGVMQNPRHLVRRRGQEARLRCSPMKGHSHVYWYRQLPEEGLKFMVYLQKENIIDESGMPKERFSAEFPKEGPSILRIQQVVRGDSAAYFCASSPTGGSNNGYTFGSGTRLTVV.

This clone was seen once. The chain uses TRBV15 and TRBJ2-7; 10 bases fit TRBD1. Germline assignment: CDR1 LNHNV and CDR2 YYDKDF (reference sequence). V shed 6 bases and J 1 base; nucleotides not matched to a gene: 6. CDR3 length: 15 residues. The CDR3 nucleotides are TGTGCCACCAGGGGTAGGGACAGGGGATCCTACGAGCAGTACTTC. Translated, it gives CATRGRDRGSYEQYF.

This clone was seen a few times. This chain joins TRBV4-1 and TRBJ1-6; 7 bases are a match to TRBD1. The CDR3 is made up of 15 amino acids. Germline lookup yields CDR1 MGHRA and CDR2 YSYEKL. J was trimmed by 7 bases and V by 2 bases; bases with no gene match: 5. In nucleotides, the CDR3 is TGCGCCAGCAGCCAACAAGGGACAGAAAATTCACCCCTCCACTTT. It yields the protein CASSQQGTENSPLHF.

V usage is TRBV9 and J usage is TRBJ2-4; 7 positions agree with TRBD2. V was clipped by 0 bases and J by 9 bases; unmatched bases: 6. CDR1 SGDLS and CDR2 YYNGEE come from the germline V gene. The CDR3 consists of 14 residues. This CDR3 reads CASSVESGEGIQYF. CDR3 coding DNA: TGTGCCAGCAGCGTAGAGTCGGGGGAGGGCATTCAGTACTTC.

V usage is TRBV6-2 or TRBV6-3 and J usage is TRBJ1-5; perhaps TRBD1 as D (6 bases). The germline V and J ends were trimmed by 4 bases and 2 bases, with 15 bases remaining between them. Germline V gene data show CDR1 as MNHEY and CDR2 as SVGEGT. This CDR3 spans 16 amino acids. The CDR3 region is CASSSGQNAGNQPQHF. The CDR3 DNA follows: TGTGCCAGCAGTTCGGGACAAAATGCGGGCAATCAGCCCCAGCATTTT.

CDR3 coding DNA: TGTGCCAGCAGCAGCCAAGAATCTGGACAGGGCAGATTAGCCAAAAACATTCAGTACTTC. Its translation is CASSSQESGQGRLAKNIQYF. This rearrangement joins TRBV21-1 to TRBJ2-4; the table's D call, TRBD1, was not checked against the DNA. TRBV21-1 is a pseudogene. This CDR3 is 20 amino acids long.

The chain carries TRBV7-2 and TRBJ1-1; D ambiguous. V was trimmed by 5 bases and J by 9 bases, leaving 13 bases between them. The CDR3 is 12 amino acids. Germline values: CDR1 SGHTA, CDR2 FQGNSA. The CDR3 coding sequence is TGTGCCAGCAGCCCGAGTGGTGAAAAAGCTTTCTTT. This sequence encodes CASSPSGEKAFF.

The chain employs TRBV7-9 and TRBJ1-2; 10 bases are a match to TRBD1. The length of the CDR3 is 15 residues. Germline V lookup: CDR1 SEHNR, CDR2 FQNEAQ (reference sequence). With 3 bases clipped from V and 0 bases from J, the junction kept 1 base outside the gene matches. This CDR3 is CASSLGTGANYGYTF. For the CDR3, the DNA is TGTGCCAGCAGCTTGGGGACAGGGGCTAACTATGGCTACACCTTC. Full variable domain (rest looked up from reference TRBV7-9 and TRBJ1-2): DTGVSQNPRHKITKRGQNVTFRCDPISEHNRLYWYRQTLGQGPEFLTYFQNEAQLEKSRLLSDRFSAERPKGSFSTLEIQRTEQGDSAMYLCASSLGTGANYGYTFGSGTRLTVV.